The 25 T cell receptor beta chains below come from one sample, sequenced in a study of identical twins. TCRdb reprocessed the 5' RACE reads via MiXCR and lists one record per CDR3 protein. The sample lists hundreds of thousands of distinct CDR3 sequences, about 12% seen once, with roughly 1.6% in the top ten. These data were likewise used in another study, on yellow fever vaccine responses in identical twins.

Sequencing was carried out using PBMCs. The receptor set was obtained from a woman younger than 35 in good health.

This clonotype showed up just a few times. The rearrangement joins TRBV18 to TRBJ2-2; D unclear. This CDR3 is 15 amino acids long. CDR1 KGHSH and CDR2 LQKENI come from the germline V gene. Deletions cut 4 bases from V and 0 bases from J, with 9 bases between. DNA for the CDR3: TGTGCCAGCTCACGGAGCGCGTCGAACACCGGGGAGCTGTTTTTT. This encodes CASSRSASNTGELFF.

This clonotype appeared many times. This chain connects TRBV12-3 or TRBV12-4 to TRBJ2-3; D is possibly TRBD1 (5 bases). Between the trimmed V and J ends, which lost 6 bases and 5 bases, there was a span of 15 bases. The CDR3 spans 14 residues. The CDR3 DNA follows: TGTGCCAGCAGGCCCCAGGGTATCGGAGATACGCAGTATTTT. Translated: CASRPQGIGDTQYF.

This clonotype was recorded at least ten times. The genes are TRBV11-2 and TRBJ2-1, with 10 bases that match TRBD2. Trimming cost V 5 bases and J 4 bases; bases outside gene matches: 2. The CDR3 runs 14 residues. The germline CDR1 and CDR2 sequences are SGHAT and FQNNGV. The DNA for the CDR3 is TGTGCCAGCAGCCGACTAGCGGGTTACAATGAGCAGTTCTTC. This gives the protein CASSRLAGYNEQFF. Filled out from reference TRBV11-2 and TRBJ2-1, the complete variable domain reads EAGVAQSPRYKIIEKRQSVAFWCNPISGHATLYWYQQILGQGPKLLIQFQNNGVVDDSQLPKDRFSAERLKGVDSTLKIQPAKLEDSAVYLCASSRLAGYNEQFFGPGTRLTVL.

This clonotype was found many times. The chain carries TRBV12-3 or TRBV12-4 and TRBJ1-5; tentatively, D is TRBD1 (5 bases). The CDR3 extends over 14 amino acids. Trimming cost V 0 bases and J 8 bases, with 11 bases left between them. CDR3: CASSLAAGKEPQHF. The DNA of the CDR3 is TGTGCCAGCAGTTTAGCGGCAGGGAAGGAGCCCCAGCATTTT.

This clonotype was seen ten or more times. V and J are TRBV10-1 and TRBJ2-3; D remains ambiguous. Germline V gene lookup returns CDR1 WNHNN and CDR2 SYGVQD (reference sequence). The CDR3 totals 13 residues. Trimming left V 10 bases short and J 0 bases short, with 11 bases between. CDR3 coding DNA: TGCGCCACCAAGGGTACAAGCACAGATACGCAGTATTTT. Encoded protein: CATKGTSTDTQYF.

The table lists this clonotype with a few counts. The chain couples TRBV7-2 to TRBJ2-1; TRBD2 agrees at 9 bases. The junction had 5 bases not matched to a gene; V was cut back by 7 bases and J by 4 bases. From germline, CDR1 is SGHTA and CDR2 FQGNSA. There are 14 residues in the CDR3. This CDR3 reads CASMAGGPYNEQFF. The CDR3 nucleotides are TGTGCCAGCATGGCGGGAGGGCCTTACAATGAGCAGTTCTTC.

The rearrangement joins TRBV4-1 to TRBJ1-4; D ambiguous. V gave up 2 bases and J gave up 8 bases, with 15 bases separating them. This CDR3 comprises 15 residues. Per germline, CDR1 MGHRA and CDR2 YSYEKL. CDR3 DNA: TGCGCCAGCAGCCAATCAAATTCGGGTTGGGAAAAACTGTTTTTT. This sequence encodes CASSQSNSGWEKLFF.

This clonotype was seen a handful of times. CDR3 DNA sequence: TGTGCCACCAGCAGAGATCTTGGGGGAGGCTCCTACAATGAGCAGTTCTTC. Its protein product is CATSRDLGGGSYNEQFF. The chain links TRBV15 to TRBJ2-1, with a possible D match to TRBD2 (6 bases). The length of the CDR3 is 17 residues. In germline, CDR1 is LNHNV, CDR2 YYDKDF (reference sequence). Trimming cost V 0 bases and J 0 bases, with 12 bases left between them. The full variable domain, with the rest looked up from reference TRBV15 and TRBJ2-1, is DAMVIQNPRYQVTQFGKPVTLSCSQTLNHNVMYWYQQKSSQAPKLLFHYYDKDFNNEADTPDNFQSRRPNTSFCFLDIRSPGLGDTAMYLCATSRDLGGGSYNEQFFGPGTRLTVL.

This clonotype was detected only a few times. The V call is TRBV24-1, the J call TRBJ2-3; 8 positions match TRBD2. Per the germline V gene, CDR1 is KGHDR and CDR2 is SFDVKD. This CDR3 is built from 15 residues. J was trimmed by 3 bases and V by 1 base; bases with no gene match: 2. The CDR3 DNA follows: TGTGCCACCAGTGATTTCCAGCGGGAGACAGATACGCAGTATTTT. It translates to CATSDFQRETDTQYF.

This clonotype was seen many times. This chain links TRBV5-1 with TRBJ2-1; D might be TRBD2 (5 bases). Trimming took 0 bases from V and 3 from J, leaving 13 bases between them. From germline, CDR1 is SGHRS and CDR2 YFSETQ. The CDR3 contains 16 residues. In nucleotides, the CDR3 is TGCGCCAGCAGCTTGGGGAGTTTTAGCGACTACAATGAGCAGTTCTTC. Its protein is CASSLGSFSDYNEQFF.

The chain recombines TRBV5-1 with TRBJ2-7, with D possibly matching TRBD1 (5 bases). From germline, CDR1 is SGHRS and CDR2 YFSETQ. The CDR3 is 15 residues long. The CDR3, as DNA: TGCGCCAGCAGCTGGGAATTGACACAGGAGAGCGAGCTGTACGTC. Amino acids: CASSWELTQESELYV.

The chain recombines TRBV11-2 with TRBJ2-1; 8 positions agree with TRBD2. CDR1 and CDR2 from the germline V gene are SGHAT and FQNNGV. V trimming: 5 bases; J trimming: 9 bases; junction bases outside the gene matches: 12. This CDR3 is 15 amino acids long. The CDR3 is CASSKAGVGPVEQFF. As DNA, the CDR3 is TGTGCCAGCAGCAAAGCGGGAGTGGGTCCGGTTGAGCAGTTCTTC.

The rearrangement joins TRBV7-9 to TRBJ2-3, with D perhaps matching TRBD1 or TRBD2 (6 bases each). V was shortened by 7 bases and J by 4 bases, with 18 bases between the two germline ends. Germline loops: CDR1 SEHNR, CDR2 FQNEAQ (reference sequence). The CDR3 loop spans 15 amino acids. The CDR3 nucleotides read TGTGCCAGCACACCTGAAGGGGGGAGAGCAGATACGCAGTATTTT. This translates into CASTPEGGRADTQYF.

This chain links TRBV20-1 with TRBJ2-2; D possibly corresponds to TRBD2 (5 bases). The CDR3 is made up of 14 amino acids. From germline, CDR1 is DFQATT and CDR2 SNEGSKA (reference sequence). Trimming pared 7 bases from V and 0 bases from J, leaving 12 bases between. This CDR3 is CSGTGSANTGELFF. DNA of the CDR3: TGCAGTGGCACGGGATCCGCGAACACCGGGGAGCTGTTTTTT.

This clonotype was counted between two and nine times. The CDR3 sequence is CASSLGLTGGFGQQYF. The CDR3 coding sequence is TGTGCCAGCAGCTTGGGCCTAACCGGGGGGTTCGGACAACAGTACTTC. This chain connects TRBV5-6 to TRBJ2-7; 7 bases match TRBD2. The CDR3 length is 16 residues. V lost 0 bases, J lost 10 bases, and 16 bases stayed unmatched. Germline-derived CDR1 and CDR2 are SGHDT and YYEEEE.

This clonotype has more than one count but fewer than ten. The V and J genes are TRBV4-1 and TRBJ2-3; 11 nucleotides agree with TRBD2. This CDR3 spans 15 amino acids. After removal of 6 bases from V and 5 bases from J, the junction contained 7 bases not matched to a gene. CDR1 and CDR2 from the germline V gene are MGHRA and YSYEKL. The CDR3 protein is CASRISGGALDTQYF. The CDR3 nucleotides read TGCGCCAGCAGAATTAGCGGGGGGGCCTTAGATACGCAGTATTTT.

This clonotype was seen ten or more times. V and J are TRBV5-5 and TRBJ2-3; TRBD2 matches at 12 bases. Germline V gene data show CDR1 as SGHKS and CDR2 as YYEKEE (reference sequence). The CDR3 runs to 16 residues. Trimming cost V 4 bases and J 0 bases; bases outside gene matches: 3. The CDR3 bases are TGTGCCAGCAGCCGTGGGACTAGCGGGAGCACAGATACGCAGTATTTT. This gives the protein CASSRGTSGSTDTQYF.

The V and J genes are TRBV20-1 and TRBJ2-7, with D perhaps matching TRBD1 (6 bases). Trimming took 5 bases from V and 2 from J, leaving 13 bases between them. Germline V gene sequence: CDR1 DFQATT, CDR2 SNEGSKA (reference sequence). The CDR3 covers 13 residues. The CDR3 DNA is TGCAGTGCTGGGTGGACAGACCCCTACGAGCAGTACTTC. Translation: CSAGWTDPYEQYF.

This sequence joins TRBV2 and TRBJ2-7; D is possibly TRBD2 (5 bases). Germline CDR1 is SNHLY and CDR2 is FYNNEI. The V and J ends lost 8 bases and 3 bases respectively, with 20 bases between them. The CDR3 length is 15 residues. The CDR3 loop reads CASFLKVTTSYEQYF. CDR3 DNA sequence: TGTGCCAGCTTCCTTAAAGTGACTACCAGCTACGAGCAGTACTTC.

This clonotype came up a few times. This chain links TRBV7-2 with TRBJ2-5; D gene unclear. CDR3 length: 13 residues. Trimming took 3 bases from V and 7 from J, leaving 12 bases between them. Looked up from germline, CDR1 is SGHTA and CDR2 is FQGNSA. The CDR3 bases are TGTGCCAGCAGCTTTACTCCCTCGGGGACCCAGTACTTC. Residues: CASSFTPSGTQYF. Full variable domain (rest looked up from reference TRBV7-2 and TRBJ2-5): GAGVSQSPSNKVTEKGKDVELRCDPISGHTALYWYRQSLGQGLEFLIYFQGNSAPDKSGLPSDRFSAERTGGSVSTLTIQRTQQEDSAVYLCASSFTPSGTQYFGPGTRLLVL.

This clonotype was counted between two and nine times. CDR3 loop: CASSQDPMAYNEQFF. The CDR3 region has the DNA TGTGCCAGCAGCCAAGACCCCATGGCCTACAATGAGCAGTTCTTC. The V call is TRBV3-1, the J call TRBJ2-1, with D unclear. CDR1 is LGHDT and CDR2 is YNNKEL in the germline V gene (reference sequence). V was cut by 0 bases and J by 2 bases, with 8 bases left in between. This CDR3 comprises 15 residues.

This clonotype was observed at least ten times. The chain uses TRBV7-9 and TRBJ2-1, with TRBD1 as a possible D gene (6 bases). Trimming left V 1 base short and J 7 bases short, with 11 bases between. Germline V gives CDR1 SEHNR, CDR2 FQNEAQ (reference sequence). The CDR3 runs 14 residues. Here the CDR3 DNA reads TGTGCCAGCAGCTTAGGGGGGCCTCTAAATGAGCAGTTCTTC. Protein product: CASSLGGPLNEQFF. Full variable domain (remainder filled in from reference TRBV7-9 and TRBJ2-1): DTGVSQNPRHKITKRGQNVTFRCDPISEHNRLYWYRQTLGQGPEFLTYFQNEAQLEKSRLLSDRFSAERPKGSFSTLEIQRTEQGDSAMYLCASSLGGPLNEQFFGPGTRLTVL.

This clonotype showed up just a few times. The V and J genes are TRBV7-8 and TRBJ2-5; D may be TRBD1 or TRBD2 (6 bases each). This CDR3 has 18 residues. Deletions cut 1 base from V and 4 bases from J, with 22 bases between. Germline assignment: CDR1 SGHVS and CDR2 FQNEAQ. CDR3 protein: CASSLGEVAWGAGETQYF. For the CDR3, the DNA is TGTGCCAGCAGCTTAGGAGAGGTTGCATGGGGGGCTGGAGAGACCCAGTACTTC.

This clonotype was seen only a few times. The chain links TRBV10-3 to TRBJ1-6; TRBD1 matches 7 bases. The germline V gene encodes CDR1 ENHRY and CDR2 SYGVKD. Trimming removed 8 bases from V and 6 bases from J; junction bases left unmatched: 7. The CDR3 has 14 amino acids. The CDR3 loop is CAIQGGLFNSPLHF. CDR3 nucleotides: TGTGCCATCCAGGGGGGGTTATTTAATTCACCCCTCCACTTT.

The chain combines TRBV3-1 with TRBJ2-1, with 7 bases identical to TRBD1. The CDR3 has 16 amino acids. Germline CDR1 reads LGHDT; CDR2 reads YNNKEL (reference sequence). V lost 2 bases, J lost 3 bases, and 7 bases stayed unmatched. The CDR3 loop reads CASSQPRQGDYNEQFF. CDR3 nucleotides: TGTGCCAGCAGCCAACCCAGGCAGGGGGACTACAATGAGCAGTTCTTC.